This note documents a single T cell receptor (beta chain) sequence. The CDR3 sequence is 16 residues long. Germline V gene sequence: CDR1 ENHRY, CDR2 SYGVKD. Trimming took off 10 bases at V and 5 bases at J, with 27 bases between the two ends. The entry originates in a study of technical replicates of blood from several donors. This table comes from immunoSEQ multiplex PCR, and its TCRdb copy is limited to in-frame clones, with some not included. The sample carries approximately 94,000 clones, about 95% recorded once. Sequenced sample: T cells isolated from PBMCs. This receptor was taken from a human donor in good health. The chain couples TRBV10-3 to TRBJ2-7, with a possible D match to TRBD1 (6 bases). CDR3 nucleotide sequence: TGTGCCACCACTAGTTTCCCCTTATCAGGGGTTAACGAGCAGTACTTC. Translation: CATTSFPLSGVNEQYF.